The entry below describes one T cell receptor (beta chain). The antigen remains undetermined. The data are from a study of cytomegalovirus exposure and HLA in healthy donors. Study-level findings and limits: Information on immune exposure was restricted to one variable (CMV serostatus).

In the PCR, 60 Vbeta and 13 Jbeta primers were used. The protocol was immunoSEQ multiplex PCR, while the TCRdb copy is restricted to in-frame clones and leaves out a portion. There are 55,000 to 70,000 clones in the sample; around 68% occur only once, and roughly 17% lies in the top ten. In germline, CDR1 is GTSNPN, CDR2 SVGIG (reference sequence). Germline trimming cut 7 bases from V and 3 bases from J; bases unmatched to any gene: 8. The CDR3 spans 14 residues. The chain employs TRBV30 and TRBJ2-1, with 8 nucleotides matching TRBD2. This clonotype was sampled from a man in his forties or fifties in good health and CMV-seropositive. Sequenced input: PBMCs. The CDR3 DNA sequence: TGTGCCTCTACCGGGACTAGGGTCTACAATGAGCAGTTCTTC. It specifies CASTGTRVYNEQFF.